This TCR beta chain appears in the sequencing data of a study of blood T cell repertoires in COVID-19. Study-wide context: From the United States, Italy and Spain came samples of acute and convalescent COVID-19. T cells, B-cell-depleted T cells, or PBMCs provided the cDNA or gDNA that served as material.

V shed 4 bases, J shed 6 bases, and the junction held 10 bases outside the gene matches. The CDR3 is 16 residues long. Germline assignment: CDR1 SEHNR and CDR2 FQNEAQ (reference sequence). Original handling: Nucleated cell number was recorded as an estimate derived from reference gene primer amplification. Some clones are missing from TCRdb's copy, which holds only in-frame ones; the method was immunoSEQ multiplex PCR. V and J calls and clone size are those listed in that table; D and trimming were worked out from the DNA. The sample has tens of thousands of clones, 88% seen once. This sequence joins TRBV7-9 and TRBJ1-4; the match to TRBD1 covers 8 bases. The sequencing sample was made of peripheral blood. This TCR came from a man aged 45-65 years with active COVID-19. The CDR3 sequence: CASSSGPGQAYEKLFF. The DNA of the CDR3 is TGTGCCAGCAGCTCCGGGCCGGGACAGGCCTATGAAAAACTGTTTTTT.